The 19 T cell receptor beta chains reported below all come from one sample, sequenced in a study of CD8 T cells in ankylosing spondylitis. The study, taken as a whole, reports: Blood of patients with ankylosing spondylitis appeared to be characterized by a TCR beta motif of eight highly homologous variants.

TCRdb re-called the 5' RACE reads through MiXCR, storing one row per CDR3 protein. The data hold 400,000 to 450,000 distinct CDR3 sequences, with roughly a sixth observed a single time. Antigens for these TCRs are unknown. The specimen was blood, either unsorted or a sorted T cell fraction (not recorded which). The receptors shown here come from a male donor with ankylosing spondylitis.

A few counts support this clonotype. The CDR3 loop is CASSPKGTGGVKTQYF. As DNA, the CDR3 is TGTGCCAGCAGCCCAAAGGGGACAGGGGGCGTAAAGACCCAGTACTTC. The gene calls are TRBV7-2 and TRBJ2-5; TRBD1 aligns across 12 bases. V dropped 5 bases and J dropped 6; count of bases not matched to a gene: 10. The CDR3 totals 16 residues. Germline V gives CDR1 SGHTA, CDR2 FQGNSA.

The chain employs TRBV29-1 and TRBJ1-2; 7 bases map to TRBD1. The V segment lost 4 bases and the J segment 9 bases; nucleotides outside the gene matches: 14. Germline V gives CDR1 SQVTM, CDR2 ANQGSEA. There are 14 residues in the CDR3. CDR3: CSVASATGPESYTF. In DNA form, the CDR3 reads TGCAGCGTTGCCTCAGCGACAGGGCCCGAGAGCTACACCTTC.

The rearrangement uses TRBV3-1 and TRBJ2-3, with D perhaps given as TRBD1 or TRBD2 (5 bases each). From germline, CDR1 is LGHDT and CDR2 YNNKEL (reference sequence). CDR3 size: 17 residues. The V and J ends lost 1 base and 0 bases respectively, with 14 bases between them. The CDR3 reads CASSQGLGERSTDTQYF. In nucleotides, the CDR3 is TGTGCCAGCAGCCAAGGCTTGGGGGAGCGGAGCACAGATACGCAGTATTTT.

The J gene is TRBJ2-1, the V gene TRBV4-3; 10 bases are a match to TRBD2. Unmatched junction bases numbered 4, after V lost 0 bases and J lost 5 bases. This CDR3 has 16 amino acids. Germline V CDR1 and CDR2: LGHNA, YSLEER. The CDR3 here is CASSQDLAGVDNEQFF. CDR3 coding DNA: TGCGCCAGCAGCCAAGATCTAGCGGGAGTTGACAATGAGCAGTTCTTC.

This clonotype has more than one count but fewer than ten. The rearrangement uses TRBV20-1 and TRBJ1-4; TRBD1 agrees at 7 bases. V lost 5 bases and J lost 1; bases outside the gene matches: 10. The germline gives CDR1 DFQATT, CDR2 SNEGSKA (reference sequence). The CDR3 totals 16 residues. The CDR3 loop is CSAHRGGSVTNEKLFF. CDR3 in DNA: TGCAGTGCTCACAGGGGAGGGTCGGTAACTAATGAAAAACTGTTTTTT.

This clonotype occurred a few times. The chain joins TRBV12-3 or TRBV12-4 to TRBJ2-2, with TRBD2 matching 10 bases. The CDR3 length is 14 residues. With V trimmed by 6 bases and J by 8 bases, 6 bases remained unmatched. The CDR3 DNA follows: TGTGCCAGCAGGCCCACTAGCGGGATTGGGGAGCTGTTTTTT. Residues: CASRPTSGIGELFF.

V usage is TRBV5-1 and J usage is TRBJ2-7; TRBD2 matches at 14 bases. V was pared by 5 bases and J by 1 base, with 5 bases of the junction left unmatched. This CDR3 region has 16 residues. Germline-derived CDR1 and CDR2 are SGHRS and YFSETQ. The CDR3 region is CASRRGLAGGSYEQYF. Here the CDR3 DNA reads TGCGCCAGCAGACGTGGACTAGCGGGAGGATCCTACGAGCAGTACTTC.

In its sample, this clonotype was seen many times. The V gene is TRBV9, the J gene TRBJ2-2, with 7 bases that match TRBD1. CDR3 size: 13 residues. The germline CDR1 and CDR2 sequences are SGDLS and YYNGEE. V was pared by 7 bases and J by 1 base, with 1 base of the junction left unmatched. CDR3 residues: CASRDRNTGELFF. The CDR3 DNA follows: TGTGCCAGCCGGGACAGGAACACCGGGGAGCTGTTTTTT.

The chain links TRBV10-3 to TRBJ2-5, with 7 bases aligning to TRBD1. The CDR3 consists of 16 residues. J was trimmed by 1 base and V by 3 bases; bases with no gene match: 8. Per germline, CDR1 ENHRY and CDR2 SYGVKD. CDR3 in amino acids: CAISEDRGPSQETQYF. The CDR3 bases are TGTGCCATCAGTGAAGATAGGGGGCCTTCCCAAGAGACCCAGTACTTC.

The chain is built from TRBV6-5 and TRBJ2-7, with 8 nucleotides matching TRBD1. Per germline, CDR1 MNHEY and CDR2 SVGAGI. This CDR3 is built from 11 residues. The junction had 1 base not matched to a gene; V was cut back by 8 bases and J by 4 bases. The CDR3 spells CASHRGYEQYF. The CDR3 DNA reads TGTGCCAGCCACAGGGGGTACGAGCAGTACTTC.

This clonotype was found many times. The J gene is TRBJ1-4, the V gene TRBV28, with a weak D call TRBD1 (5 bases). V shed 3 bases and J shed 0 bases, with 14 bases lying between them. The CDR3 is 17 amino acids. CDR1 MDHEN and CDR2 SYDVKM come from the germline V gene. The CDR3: CASSFLGGIATNEKLFF. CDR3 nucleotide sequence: TGTGCCAGCAGTTTCCTCGGGGGGATCGCAACTAATGAAAAACTGTTTTTT.

This chain's CDR3 is CSVEATSGRAYEQYF. The CDR3 DNA is TGCAGCGTTGAAGCGACAAGCGGGAGGGCCTACGAGCAGTACTTC. This rearrangement joins TRBV29-1 to TRBJ2-7; TRBD2 matches at 10 bases. The trim removed 1 base at V and 2 bases at J, leaving 5 bases unmatched. This CDR3 is 15 amino acids long. Germline loops: CDR1 SQVTM, CDR2 ANQGSEA.

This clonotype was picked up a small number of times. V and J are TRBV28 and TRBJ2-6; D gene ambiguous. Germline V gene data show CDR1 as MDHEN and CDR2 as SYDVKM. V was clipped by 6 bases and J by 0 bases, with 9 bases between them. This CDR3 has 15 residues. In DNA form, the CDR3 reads TGTGCCAGCAGCGCAGCCGACTCTGGGGCCAACGTCCTGACTTTC. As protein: CASSAADSGANVLTF.

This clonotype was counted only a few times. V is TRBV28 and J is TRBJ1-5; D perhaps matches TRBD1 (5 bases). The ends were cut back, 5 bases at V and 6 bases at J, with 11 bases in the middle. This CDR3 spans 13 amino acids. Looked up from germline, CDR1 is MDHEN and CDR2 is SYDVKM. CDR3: CASSAGSAQPQHF. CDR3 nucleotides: TGTGCCAGCAGTGCAGGGTCGGCTCAGCCCCAGCATTTT.

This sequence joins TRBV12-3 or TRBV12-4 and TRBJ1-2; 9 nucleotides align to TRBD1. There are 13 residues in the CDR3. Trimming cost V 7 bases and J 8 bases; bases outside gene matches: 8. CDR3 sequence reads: CASTPDRGGGYTF. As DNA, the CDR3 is TGTGCCAGCACCCCGGACAGGGGCGGAGGCTACACCTTC.

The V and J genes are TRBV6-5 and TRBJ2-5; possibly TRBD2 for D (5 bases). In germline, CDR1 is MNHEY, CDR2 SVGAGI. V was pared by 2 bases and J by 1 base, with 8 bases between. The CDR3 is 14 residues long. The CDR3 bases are TGTGCCAGCAGTTACGGGAGAGGCCAAGAGACCCAGTACTTC. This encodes CASSYGRGQETQYF.

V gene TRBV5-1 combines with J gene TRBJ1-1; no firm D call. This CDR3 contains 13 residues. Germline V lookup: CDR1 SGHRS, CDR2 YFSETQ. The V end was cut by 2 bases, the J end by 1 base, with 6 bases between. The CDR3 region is CASSFEPNTEAFF. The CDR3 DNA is TGCGCCAGCAGCTTCGAGCCGAACACTGAAGCTTTCTTT. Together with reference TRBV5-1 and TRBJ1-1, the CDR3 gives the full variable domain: KAGVTQTPRYLIKTRGQQVTLSCSPISGHRSVSWYQQTPGQGLQFLFEYFSETQRNKGNFPGRFSGRQFSNSRSEMNVSTLELGDSALYLCASSFEPNTEAFFGQGTRLTVV.

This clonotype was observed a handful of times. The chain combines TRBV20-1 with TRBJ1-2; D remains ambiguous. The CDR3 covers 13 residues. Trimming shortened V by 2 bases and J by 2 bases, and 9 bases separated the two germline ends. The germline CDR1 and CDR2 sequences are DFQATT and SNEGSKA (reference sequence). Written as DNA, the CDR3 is TGCAGTGCTAGACAGGTCGGAAACTATGGCTACACCTTC. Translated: CSARQVGNYGYTF.

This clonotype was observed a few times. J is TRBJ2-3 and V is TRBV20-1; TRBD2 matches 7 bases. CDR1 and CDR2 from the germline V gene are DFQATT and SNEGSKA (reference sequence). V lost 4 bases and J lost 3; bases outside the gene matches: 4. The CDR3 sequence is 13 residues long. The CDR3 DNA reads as TGCAGTGCTATGGGAGGGAAGACAGATACGCAGTATTTT. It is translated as CSAMGGKTDTQYF.